The sequence of this T cell receptor beta chain was determined in a study of Ad26.COV2.S vaccination and SARS-CoV-2 variants (dated by TCRdb to 2020 to 2022). Some background on the complete study: Vaccine-arm donors came from COV1001, a multicentre, randomized, double-blind, placebo-controlled phase I-IIa trial of Ad26.COV2.S in healthy adults. Ad26.COV2.S was administered intramuscularly at 5 x 10^10 or 1 x 10^11 viral particles, either as a single shot or as two shots given 56 days apart. Trial participants were randomized into five groups of five, in which low-dose or high-dose Ad26.COV2.S was given once or twice, or placebo was given on both occasions. Investigators did not know the trial group allocation while performing experiments and assessing outcomes. TCRbeta repertoire sequencing was used to assess the specificity and breadth of SARS-CoV-2-reactive T cell receptors after Ad26.COV2.S vaccination. A total of 32 samples were included in the TCR-sequenced set, comprising roughly 19 Ad26.COV2.S vaccine recipients, 5 placebo recipients and 8 SARS-CoV-2 convalescent individuals.

The immunoSEQ Assay was the method used to sequence TCRbeta CDR3 regions. After extraction, genomic DNA underwent amplification by bias-controlled multiplex PCR, followed by high-throughput sequencing. In the authors' own workflow: To quantify the absolute abundance of every unique TCRbeta CDR3 region, sequences were collapsed and filtered. Usable DNA was measured by amplifying reference genes present in all nucleated cells, and TCRbeta template counts were normalized to that usable DNA to estimate T cell fraction. Repertoire TCRs were annotated as SARS-CoV-2-specific by exact matching of V gene, CDR3 amino acid sequence and J gene to a known reactive TCR set. MIRA supplied the reference SARS-CoV-2 TCR set, which was filtered for enrichment in COVID-19-positive ImmuneCODE repertoires so that public or cross-reactive TCRs were removed. Drawing on the MIRA antigens, annotated TCRs were analysed further at the level of specific ORF or position within ORF. Breadth was defined as the number of annotated unique rearrangements divided by the total number of unique productive rearrangements, and depth was defined as the summed frequency of the annotated unique rearrangements. Group comparisons of TCR breadth used two-sided Wilcoxon rank-sum tests. In its TCRdb copy, this immuneACCESS table keeps in-frame sequences only and misses some clones. Where compared with another copy, unresolved V genes explain less than half of these, and the others have no known cause. V and J calls and clone size follow that table, whereas D and trimming were derived from the DNA. The sample table holds approximately 300,000 clones, of which about 86% were seen once. The ten biggest clones cover under 2% of the sample.

Per the germline V gene, MNHNS is the CDR1 and SASEGT is the CDR2. The CDR3, cysteine through phenylalanine, is 13 amino acids long. Only the CDR3 DNA stays, 39 bases, in frame from base 1. V is reduced by 3 bases and J by 5 bases, leaving a spacing of 11 bases between them. The treatment or condition label, as the study defines it: approximately 18 received Ad26.COV2.S at low or high dose, single or two shots; about 5 received placebo; per-sample allocation not given. Repertoires of vaccine and placebo recipients were sequenced from samples taken on day 63 after the first injection. In Cohort 1b, roughly 25 adults aged 18-55 years were enrolled at a single site in Boston, USA, between 29 July and 7 August 2020. Ad26.COV2.S consisted of a replication-incompetent adenovirus type 26 vector by which a prefusion-stabilized SARS-CoV-2 spike protein from the original Wuhan strain was expressed. The paper's findings and limits, for the study overall: It was noted by the authors that total T cell responses may have been underestimated by the TCR breadth and depth analyses. The study was not powered for comparison of responses between vaccine doses or regimens. Vaccine and placebo recipients had comparable non-spike TCR breadth, which fits with the vaccine containing only spike. Substantial breadth of spike-specific CD8+ and CD4+ T cell responses was reported after vaccination. Compared with placebo recipients, Ad26.COV2.S recipients showed higher spike-specific TCR breadth (P = 0.0014).

To note about this clone: The antigen this receptor binds is unknown. No base-level quality is on record; no much larger clone is a single base apart.

Specimen: peripheral blood, collected in a trial of Ad26.COV2.S vaccine versus placebo. The rearranged chain carries TRBV6-1 and TRBJ2-7; tentative D gene TRBD2, with 6 bases matching. This sequence was found in a person aged 18 to 65 who received the Ad26.COV2.S COVID-19 vaccine or a placebo. The sequence in DNA is TGTGCCAGCAGTGACGGCCCGGGGGACGAGCAGTACTTC. Protein translation: CASSDGPGDEQYF.